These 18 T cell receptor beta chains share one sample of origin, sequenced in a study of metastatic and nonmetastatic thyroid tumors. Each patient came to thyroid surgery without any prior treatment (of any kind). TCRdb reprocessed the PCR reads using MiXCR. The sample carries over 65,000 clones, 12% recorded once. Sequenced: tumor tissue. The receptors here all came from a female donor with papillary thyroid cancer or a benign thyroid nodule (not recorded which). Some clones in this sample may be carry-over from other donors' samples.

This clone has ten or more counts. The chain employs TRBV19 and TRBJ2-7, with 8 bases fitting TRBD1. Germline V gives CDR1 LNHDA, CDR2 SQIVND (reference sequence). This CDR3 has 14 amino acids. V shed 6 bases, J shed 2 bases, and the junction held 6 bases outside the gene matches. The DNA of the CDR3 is TGTGCCAGTAGCCGGACAGGGAGGACCTACGAGCAGTACTTC. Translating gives CASSRTGRTYEQYF.

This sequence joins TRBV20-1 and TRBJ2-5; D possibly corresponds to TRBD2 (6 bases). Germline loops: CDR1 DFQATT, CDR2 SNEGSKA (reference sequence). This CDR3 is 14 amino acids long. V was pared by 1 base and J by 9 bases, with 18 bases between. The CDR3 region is CSARALAPGEAQYF. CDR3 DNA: TGCAGTGCTAGAGCACTAGCTCCCGGGGAGGCCCAGTACTTC.

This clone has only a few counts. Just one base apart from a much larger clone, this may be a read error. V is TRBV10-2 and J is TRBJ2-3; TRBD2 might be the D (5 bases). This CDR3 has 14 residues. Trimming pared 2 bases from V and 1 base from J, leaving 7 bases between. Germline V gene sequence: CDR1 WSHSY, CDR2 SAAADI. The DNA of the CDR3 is TGCGCCAGCAGTGAGCTAGCTGGCACAGATACGCAGTATTTT. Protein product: CASSELAGTDTQYF.

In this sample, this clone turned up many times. Written as DNA, the CDR3 is TGTGCCAGCAGCTTCGAGGACAGGAACACTGAAGCTTTCTTT. Residues: CASSFEDRNTEAFF. The chain uses TRBV7-8 and TRBJ1-1; D may be TRBD1 (6 bases). This CDR3 contains 14 residues. Germline V gene sequence: CDR1 SGHVS, CDR2 FQNEAQ. Trimming took 3 bases from V and 1 from J, leaving 9 bases between them.

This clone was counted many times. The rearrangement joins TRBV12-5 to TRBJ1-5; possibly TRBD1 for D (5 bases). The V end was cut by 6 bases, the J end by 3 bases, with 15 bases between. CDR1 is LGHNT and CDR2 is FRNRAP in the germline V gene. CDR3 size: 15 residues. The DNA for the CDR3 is TGTGCTAGTGGGCTCGAGCGCGGGGCCAATCAGCCCCAGCATTTT. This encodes CASGLERGANQPQHF.

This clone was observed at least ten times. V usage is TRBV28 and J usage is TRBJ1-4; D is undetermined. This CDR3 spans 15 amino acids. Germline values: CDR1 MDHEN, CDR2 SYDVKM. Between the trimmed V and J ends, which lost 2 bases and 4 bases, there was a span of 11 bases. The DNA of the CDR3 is TGTGCCAGCAGTTTACCGGGAGGCAGTAATGAAAAACTGTTTTTT. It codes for CASSLPGGSNEKLFF.

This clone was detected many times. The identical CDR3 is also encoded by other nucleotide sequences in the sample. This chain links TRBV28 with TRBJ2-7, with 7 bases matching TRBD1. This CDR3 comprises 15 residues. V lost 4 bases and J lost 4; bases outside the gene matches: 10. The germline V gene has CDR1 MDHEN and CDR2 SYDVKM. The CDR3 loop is CASSSLRDSSYEQYF. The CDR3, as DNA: TGTGCCAGCAGTTCCCTCCGGGACAGCTCTTACGAGCAGTACTTC. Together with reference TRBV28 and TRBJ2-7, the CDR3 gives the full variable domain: DVKVTQSSRYLVKRTGEKVFLECVQDMDHENMFWYRQDPGLGLRLIYFSYDVKMKEKGDIPEGYSVSREKKERFSLILESASTNQTSMYLCASSSLRDSSYEQYFGPGTRLTVT.

In nucleotides, the CDR3 is TGTGCCAGCAGCTTGGATCTAGCTCGTGGTAGGGCCAGCAACTATGGCTACACCTTC. This encodes CASSLDLARGRASNYGYTF. V gene TRBV11-2 combines with J gene TRBJ1-2; no clear D. Between the trimmed V and J ends, which lost 3 bases and 2 bases, there was a span of 25 bases. There are 19 residues in the CDR3. Germline CDR1 reads SGHAT; CDR2 reads FQNNGV.

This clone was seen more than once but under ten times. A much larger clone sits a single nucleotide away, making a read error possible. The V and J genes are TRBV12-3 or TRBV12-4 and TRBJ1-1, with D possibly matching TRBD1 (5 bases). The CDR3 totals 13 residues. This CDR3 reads CASRYDRNTESFF. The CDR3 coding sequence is TGTGCCAGCAGGTATGACAGAAACACTGAATCTTTCTTT.

The CDR3 is CAWTWTSGRGDEQFF. CDR3 in DNA: TGTGCCTGGACCTGGACTAGCGGGAGGGGGGATGAGCAGTTCTTC. This chain connects TRBV30 to TRBJ2-1, with TRBD2 matching over 15 bases. The ends lost 4 bases at V and 8 bases at J; junction bases unmatched: 6. There are 15 residues in the CDR3. Germline assignment: CDR1 GTSNPN and CDR2 SVGIG (reference sequence).

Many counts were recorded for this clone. CDR3 bases: TGTGCCAGCATCCTTAGCGGGAACTCCTACAATGAGCAGTTCTTC. It yields the protein CASILSGNSYNEQFF. The chain carries TRBV11-2 and TRBJ2-1, with TRBD2 matching 8 bases. With 7 bases clipped from V and 0 bases from J, the junction kept 5 bases outside the gene matches. The CDR3 spans 15 residues. Germline V gene data show CDR1 as SGHAT and CDR2 as FQNNGV.

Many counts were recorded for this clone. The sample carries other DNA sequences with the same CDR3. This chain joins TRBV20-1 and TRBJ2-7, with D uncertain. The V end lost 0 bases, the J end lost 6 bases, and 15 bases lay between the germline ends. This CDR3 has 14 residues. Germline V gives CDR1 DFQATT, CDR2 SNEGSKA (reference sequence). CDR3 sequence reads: CSARERGSSREQYF. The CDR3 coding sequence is TGCAGTGCTAGAGAACGCGGCAGTTCCCGCGAGCAGTACTTC.

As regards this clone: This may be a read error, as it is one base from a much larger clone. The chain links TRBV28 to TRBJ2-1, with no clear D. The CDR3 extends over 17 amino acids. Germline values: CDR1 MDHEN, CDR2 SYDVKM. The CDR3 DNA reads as TGTGCCAGCAGTGGGTCTGGCGGTTGGAGTTCCTACAAGGAGCAGTTCTTC. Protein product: CASSGSGGWSSYKEQFF.

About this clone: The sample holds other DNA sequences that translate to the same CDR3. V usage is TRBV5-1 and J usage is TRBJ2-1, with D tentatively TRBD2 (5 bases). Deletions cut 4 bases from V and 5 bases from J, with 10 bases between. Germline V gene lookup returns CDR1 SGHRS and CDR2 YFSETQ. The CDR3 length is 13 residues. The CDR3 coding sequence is TGCGCCAGCAGCCTTCACGGGGACAATGAGCAGTTCTTC. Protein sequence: CASSLHGDNEQFF.

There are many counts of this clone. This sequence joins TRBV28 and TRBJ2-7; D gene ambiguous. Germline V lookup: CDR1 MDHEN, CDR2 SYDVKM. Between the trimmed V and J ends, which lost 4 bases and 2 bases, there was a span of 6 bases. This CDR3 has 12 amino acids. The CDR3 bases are TGTGCCAGCAGTTCCCCCACCTACGAGCAGTACTTC. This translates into CASSSPTYEQYF.

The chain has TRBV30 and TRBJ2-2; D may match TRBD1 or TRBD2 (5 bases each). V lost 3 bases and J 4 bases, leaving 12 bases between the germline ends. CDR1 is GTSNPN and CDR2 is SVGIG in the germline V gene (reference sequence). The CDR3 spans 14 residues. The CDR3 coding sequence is TGTGCCTGGAGGTCTACTAGGGGCACCGGGGAGCTGTTTTTT. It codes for CAWRSTRGTGELFF.

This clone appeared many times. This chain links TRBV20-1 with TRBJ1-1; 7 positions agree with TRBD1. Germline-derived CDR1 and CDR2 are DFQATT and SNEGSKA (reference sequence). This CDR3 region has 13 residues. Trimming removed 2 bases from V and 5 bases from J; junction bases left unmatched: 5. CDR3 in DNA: TGCAGTGCTAGATTAACAGGGGTTACTGAAGCTTTCTTT. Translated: CSARLTGVTEAFF.

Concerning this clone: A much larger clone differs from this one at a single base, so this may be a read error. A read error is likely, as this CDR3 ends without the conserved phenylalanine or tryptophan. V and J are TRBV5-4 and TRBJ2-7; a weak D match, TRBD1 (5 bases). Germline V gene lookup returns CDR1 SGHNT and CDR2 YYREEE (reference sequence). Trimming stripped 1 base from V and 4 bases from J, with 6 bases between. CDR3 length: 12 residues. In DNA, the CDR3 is TGTGCCAGCAGCTTGCAGGGTTACGAGCAGTACCTC. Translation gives CASSLQGYEQYL.